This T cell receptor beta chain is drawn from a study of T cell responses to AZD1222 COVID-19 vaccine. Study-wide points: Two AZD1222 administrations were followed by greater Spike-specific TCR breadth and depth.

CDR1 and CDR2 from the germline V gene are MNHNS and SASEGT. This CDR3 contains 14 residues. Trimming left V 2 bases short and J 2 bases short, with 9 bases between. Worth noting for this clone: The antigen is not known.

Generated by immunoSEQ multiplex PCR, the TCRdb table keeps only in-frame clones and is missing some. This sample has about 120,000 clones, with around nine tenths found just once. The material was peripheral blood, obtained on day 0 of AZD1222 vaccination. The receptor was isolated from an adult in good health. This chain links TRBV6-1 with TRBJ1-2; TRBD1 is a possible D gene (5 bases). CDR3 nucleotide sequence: TGTGCCAGCAGTGAATGGGGCTCAAACTATGGCTACACCTTC. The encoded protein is CASSEWGSNYGYTF.